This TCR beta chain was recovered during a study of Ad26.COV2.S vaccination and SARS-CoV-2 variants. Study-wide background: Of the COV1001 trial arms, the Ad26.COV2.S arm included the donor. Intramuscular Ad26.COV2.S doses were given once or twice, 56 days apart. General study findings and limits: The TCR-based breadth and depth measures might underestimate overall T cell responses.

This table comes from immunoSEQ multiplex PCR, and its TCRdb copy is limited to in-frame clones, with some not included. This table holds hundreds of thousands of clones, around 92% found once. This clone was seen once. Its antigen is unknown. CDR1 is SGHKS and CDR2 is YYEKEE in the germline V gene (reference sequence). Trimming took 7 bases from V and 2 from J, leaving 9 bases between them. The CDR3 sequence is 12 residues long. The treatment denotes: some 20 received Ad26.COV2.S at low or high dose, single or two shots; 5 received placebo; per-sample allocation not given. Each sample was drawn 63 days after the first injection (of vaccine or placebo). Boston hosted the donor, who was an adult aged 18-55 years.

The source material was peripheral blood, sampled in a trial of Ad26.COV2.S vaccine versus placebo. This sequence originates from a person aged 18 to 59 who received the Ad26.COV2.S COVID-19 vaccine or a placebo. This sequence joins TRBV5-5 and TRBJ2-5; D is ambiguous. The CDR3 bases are TGTGCCAGCCGTCAGACTCAAGAGACCCAGTACTTC. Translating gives CASRQTQETQYF.